This paragraph reports one TCR beta chain. This clonotype was observed many times. Its binding antigen is unknown. No much larger clone exists at a distance of one base, and base qualities are not known. This entry comes from a study of lung T cells in sarcoidosis with Löfgren's syndrome (dated by TCRdb to 2016 to 2017). For context, the study as a whole: Sarcoidosis was described as a granulomatous, mainly pulmonary disease marked by CD4+ T cell accumulation in bronchoalveolar lavage fluid. The repertoire analyses centered on Lofgren's syndrome patients.

The V end gives up 6 bases and the J end 2 bases, leaving 6 bases in the junction not matched to a gene. The germline V gene gives CDR1 as SGHDN and CDR2 as FVKESK. Taken from cysteine to phenylalanine, the CDR3 has 15 residues. The sequence is cut down to CDR3 DNA, 45 bases in frame from base 1. The paper's findings and limits, for the study overall: Recognition of a sarcoidosis-associated antigen was only suggested, and the antigen itself remained putative and was not identified. When alphabeta pairing was analyzed, TRAV12-1 tended to pair preferentially with TRBV2, and the resulting paired TCRs displayed CDR3 homology. Compared with control subjects, Lofgren's syndrome patients were reported to have TRAV12-1 and TRBV2 as the most expanded V gene segments. CDR3 motifs in TRAV12-1 and TRBV2 were reported to be shared across several Lofgren's syndrome patients, which suggests public CD4+ TCR repertoires.

The run used an Illumina MiSeq. The public reads were reprocessed in TCRdb via fastp at Q25 and MiXCR, keeping in-frame beta chains. Under each unique CDR3 protein, matching rows form one entry showing the most common genes and DNA. The sample table contains fewer than 80,000 distinct CDR3 sequences; only one count was recorded for about 20% of them. The ten largest clones take up about 2.5% of the sample. This TCR was recovered from a human donor with sarcoidosis (Löfgren's syndrome or another form), or a control subject (not recorded which). This receptor chain uses TRBV14 and TRBJ1-1; TRBD1 aligns with 10 central bases. The sample consisted of CD4+ T cells from PBMCs. The nucleotide sequence reads TGTGCCAGCAGATCGGGACAGGGGATTAACACTGAAGCTTTCTTT. Translated, it gives CASRSGQGINTEAFF.